These 24 T cell receptor beta chains came from one sample sequenced in a study of long-term antiretroviral therapy in people with HIV. At survey level, the immunoSEQ assay was run in its v3.0 version. Data came from immunoSEQ multiplex PCR; TCRdb stores just in-frame clones and leaves some out. The sample consists of approximately 15,000 clones, about 86% of them appearing once. The sample consisted of unsorted PBMCs, taken just before starting antiretroviral therapy. The receptors shown here come from a man aged 35-49 years with HIV.

The gene calls are TRBV6-1 and TRBJ2-1; TRBD2 agrees at 11 bases. The J segment lost 0 bases and the V segment lost 2 bases, leaving 0 bases of the junction unmatched. The length of the CDR3 is 16 residues. The germline V gene has CDR1 MNHNS and CDR2 SASEGT. CDR3 sequence: CASSELAGGSYNEQFF. CDR3 sequence (DNA): TGTGCCAGCAGTGAACTAGCGGGAGGCTCCTACAATGAGCAGTTCTTC.

In its sample, this clone was seen once. Other DNA sequences in the sample encode the same CDR3. CDR3 sequence reads: CASSPGYNEQFF. The CDR3 region has the DNA TGTGCCAGCTCACCAGGATACAATGAGCAGTTCTTC. The chain is built from TRBV18 and TRBJ2-1, with D hard to call. Deletions cut 2 bases from V and 4 bases from J, with 3 bases between. The germline CDR1 and CDR2 sequences are KGHSH and LQKENI. The CDR3 runs to 12 residues.

The rearrangement uses TRBV30 and TRBJ1-1; D uncertain. This CDR3 spans 12 amino acids. Trimming removed 1 base from V and 7 bases from J, with 10 bases in between. Germline CDR1 is GTSNPN and CDR2 is SVGIG (reference sequence). This chain's CDR3 is CAWSGSGGEAFF. Written as DNA, the CDR3 is TGTGCCTGGAGTGGATCAGGCGGTGAAGCTTTCTTT.

The chain employs TRBV4-1 and TRBJ1-5; no definite D call. Trimming took 0 bases from V and 4 from J, leaving 1 base between them. This CDR3 contains 12 residues. Germline CDR1 reads MGHRA; CDR2 reads YSYEKL. The CDR3 nucleotides read TGCGCCAGCAGCCAAGAGAATCAGCCCCAGCATTTT. Protein product: CASSQENQPQHF.

V is TRBV18 and J is TRBJ2-1; D not resolved. This CDR3 has 17 residues. V lost 0 bases, J lost 5 bases, and 17 bases lay in between. Germline V gene data show CDR1 as KGHSH and CDR2 as LQKENI. The DNA for the CDR3 is TGTGCCAGCTCACCACCGTTTTTGTACCGACCTGACAATGAGCAGTTCTTC. Encoded protein: CASSPPFLYRPDNEQFF.

The chain recombines TRBV20-1 with TRBJ2-5, with unresolved D. V was trimmed by 3 bases and J by 1 base, leaving 3 bases between them. The CDR3 totals 11 residues. Germline loops: CDR1 DFQATT, CDR2 SNEGSKA (reference sequence). The CDR3 loop is CSASGQETQYF. CDR3 DNA sequence: TGCAGTGCTAGTGGCCAAGAGACCCAGTACTTC.

This clone was seen only once. V gene TRBV19 combines with J gene TRBJ2-5; 9 positions match TRBD1. V lost 9 bases to trimming and J lost 1 base; unmatched junction nucleotides: 9. CDR3 length: 15 residues. Germline loops: CDR1 LNHDA, CDR2 SQIVND (reference sequence). The CDR3 region is CASQDRGTSQETQYF. The CDR3 bases are TGTGCCAGCCAAGACAGGGGGACGAGCCAAGAGACCCAGTACTTC.

In this sample, this clone turned up once. V and J are TRBV18 and TRBJ2-3, with D hard to call. The CDR3 is 16 residues long. Germline CDR1 reads KGHSH; CDR2 reads LQKENI. Trimming stripped 0 bases from V and 0 bases from J, with 10 bases between. The CDR3 loop is CASSPPTGGSTDTQYF. As DNA, the CDR3 is TGTGCCAGCTCACCACCAACGGGCGGAAGCACAGATACGCAGTATTTT.

The chain links TRBV4-1 to TRBJ1-1, with D maybe TRBD1 (5 bases). The CDR3 has 17 amino acids. Per the germline V gene, CDR1 is MGHRA and CDR2 is YSYEKL. V was shortened by 3 bases and J by 2 bases, with 19 bases between the two germline ends. CDR3 loop: CASSHPSSGTINTEAFF. The CDR3 DNA follows: TGCGCCAGCAGCCACCCCTCCTCCGGGACGATTAACACTGAAGCTTTCTTT.

The gene calls are TRBV7-2 and TRBJ1-4; D remains ambiguous. The germline V gene encodes CDR1 SGHTA and CDR2 FQGNSA. This CDR3 has 14 residues. Deletions cut 0 bases from V and 5 bases from J, with 7 bases between. The chain's CDR3 is CASSLAGRNEKLFF. CDR3 DNA: TGTGCCAGCAGCTTAGCCGGGCGAAATGAAAAACTGTTTTTT.

The J gene is TRBJ2-6, the V gene TRBV6-5; D remains unclear. With 0 bases removed from V and 0 bases from J, the gap between germline ends came to 6 bases. The length of the CDR3 is 16 residues. Germline CDR1 MNHEY, CDR2 SVGAGI. CDR3 loop: CASSYSFGSGANVLTF. CDR3 in DNA: TGTGCCAGCAGTTACTCGTTCGGCTCTGGGGCCAACGTCCTGACTTTC.

The chain joins TRBV7-2 to TRBJ1-3; D uncertain. Germline V gene lookup returns CDR1 SGHTA and CDR2 FQGNSA. This CDR3 spans 15 amino acids. V lost 4 bases and J lost 4, with 14 bases in between. CDR3 amino acids: CASSSNWGSGNTIYF. The CDR3 region has the DNA TGTGCCAGCAGCTCAAACTGGGGATCAGGAAACACCATATATTTT.

This chain uses TRBV30 with TRBJ1-1; 8 positions match TRBD1. V lost 0 bases and J lost 0; bases outside the gene matches: 9. CDR1 is GTSNPN, CDR2 SVGIG, per germline (reference sequence). The CDR3 runs 17 residues. The CDR3 region has the DNA TGTGCCTGGAGTGTAATTTTTGGACAGGGAGTGAACACTGAAGCTTTCTTT. Amino acid sequence: CAWSVIFGQGVNTEAFF.

J is TRBJ1-3 and V is TRBV9; possibly TRBD1 for D (5 bases). V was clipped by 0 bases and J by 0 bases, with 16 bases between them. The CDR3 is 18 amino acids. Germline values: CDR1 SGDLS, CDR2 YYNGEE. For the CDR3, the DNA is TGTGCCAGCAGCGTAGATGGCAGGGAGGGGATCTCTGGAAACACCATATATTTT. It yields the protein CASSVDGREGISGNTIYF.

This clone occurred a few times. The chain has TRBV19 and TRBJ1-5; D is unresolved. The V gene lost 1 base and the J gene lost 7 bases, with 8 bases spanning the gap. The germline V gene has CDR1 LNHDA and CDR2 SQIVND (reference sequence). The CDR3 is 13 residues long. The CDR3 nucleotides are TGTGCCAGTAGTATAGGAACCATACAGCCCCAGCATTTT. It is translated as CASSIGTIQPQHF.

This chain uses TRBV28 with TRBJ1-5, with D tentatively TRBD1 (5 bases). Germline V gives CDR1 MDHEN, CDR2 SYDVKM. The ends were cut back, 5 bases at V and 7 bases at J, with 21 bases in the middle. CDR3 size: 16 residues. This CDR3 reads CASSEQTGVMGQPQHF. The CDR3 nucleotides are TGTGCCAGCAGTGAACAGACGGGGGTGATGGGACAGCCCCAGCATTTT.

V gene TRBV10-3 combines with J gene TRBJ1-2, with no clear D. Trimming cost V 3 bases and J 5 bases, with 13 bases left between them. CDR1 is ENHRY and CDR2 is SYGVKD in the germline V gene. This CDR3 comprises 14 residues. This CDR3 reads CAISDSPGLYGYTF. The CDR3 bases are TGTGCCATCAGTGACAGCCCGGGCTTATATGGCTACACCTTC.

J is TRBJ2-3 and V is TRBV7-2; D gene uncertain. There are 11 residues in the CDR3. V was cut by 5 bases and J by 2 bases, with 2 bases left in between. Germline loops: CDR1 SGHTA, CDR2 FQGNSA. In DNA, the CDR3 is TGTGCCAGCAGCAACACAGATACGCAGTATTTT. Amino acids: CASSNTDTQYF.

The chain uses TRBV27 and TRBJ1-2, with 7 bases that match TRBD1. Trimming removed 2 bases from V and 9 bases from J; junction bases left unmatched: 12. The length of the CDR3 is 15 residues. Germline loops: CDR1 MNHEY, CDR2 SMNVEV (reference sequence). The CDR3 nucleotides read TGTGCCAGCAGTTTAAGACAGGGTACATTTGTCAGCTACACCTTC. As protein: CASSLRQGTFVSYTF.

The gene calls are TRBV5-1 and TRBJ2-2; TRBD2 matches 8 bases. Germline-derived CDR1 and CDR2 are SGHRS and YFSETQ. The CDR3 length is 15 residues. After removal of 5 bases from V and 8 bases from J, the junction contained 11 bases not matched to a gene. The CDR3 sequence: CASSPGGPGLGELFF. Written as DNA, the CDR3 is TGCGCCAGCAGTCCGGGGGGGCCAGGTCTTGGGGAGCTGTTTTTT.

Only a few counts were recorded for this clone. The chain combines TRBV6-5 with TRBJ1-1, with 8 positions matching TRBD1. V lost 2 bases, J lost 7 bases, and 6 bases stayed unmatched. CDR1 and CDR2 from the germline V gene are MNHEY and SVGAGI. The CDR3 totals 14 residues. CDR3 coding DNA: TGTGCCAGCAGTTACCGAGCGGGGACAGGTGAAGCTTTCTTT. Its protein is CASSYRAGTGEAFF.

In its sample, this clone was seen once. One junction end disagrees with the germline gene, perhaps due to a read error. The chain employs TRBV15 and TRBJ2-1; D possibly corresponds to TRBD1 (5 bases). The CDR3 extends over 14 amino acids. The germline V gene encodes CDR1 LNHNV and CDR2 YYDKDF (reference sequence). This chain's CDR3 is CATSIVPPDNEQFF. The CDR3 DNA follows: TGTGCCACCAGCATAGTGCCCCCGGACAACGAGCAGTTCTTC.

V is TRBV5-6 and J is TRBJ1-4; D may be TRBD1 (5 bases). Germline lookup yields CDR1 SGHDT and CDR2 YYEEEE. This CDR3 comprises 12 residues. V lost 10 bases to trimming and J lost 2 bases, with 9 bases between them. As DNA, the CDR3 is TGTGCCTCCGGGGCCACTAATGAAAAACTGTTTTTT. Amino acid sequence: CASGATNEKLFF.

The chain recombines TRBV9 with TRBJ2-3; D call uncertain. The CDR3 is 16 residues long. The V end lost 0 bases, the J end lost 0 bases, and 11 bases lay between the germline ends. Germline CDR1 reads SGDLS; CDR2 reads YYNGEE. The CDR3 sequence is CASSVASSPSTDTQYF. CDR3 in DNA: TGTGCCAGCAGCGTAGCATCTAGTCCAAGCACAGATACGCAGTATTTT.